This T cell receptor (beta chain) was sequenced during a study of vaccination effects on CD4 cells after COVID-19. Points from the study as a whole: Whether induced by infection or by vaccine, clones showed marked clonal contraction late after vaccination. The vaccine-induced clones of healthy vaccinees included only 1 of 255 that cross-reacted with common cold coronaviruses. Few convalescent patients and no early post-infection timepoints were included in the study.

Trimming took off 3 bases at V and 4 bases at J, with 15 bases between the two ends. From germline, CDR1 is SGHVS and CDR2 FQNEAQ. The CDR3 spans 15 residues. Only in-frame clones appear in the TCRdb table, and some are missing; sequencing was by immunoSEQ multiplex PCR. Of about 23,000 clones listed, 55% to 75% are singletons. In the ViraFEST assay, antigen-specific CD4+ clonotypes were identified by expansion after peptide-pool stimulation. Culture proceeded for under twelve days, and CD4+ T cells were then isolated. Nucleocapsid antibodies stayed negative before and after vaccination, showing no earlier SARS-CoV-2 infection. Researchers reported culturing 2 million to 2.5 million PBMC in each well, adding 10 IU/ml IL-2 and approximately 10 ug/ml peptides. In its sample, this clone ranks as large. Its target is unknown.

The chain employs TRBV7-8 and TRBJ1-1; the D is unclear. The sequence derives from a human donor who received a COVID-19 vaccine. Specimen: CD4+ T cells from PBMCs cultured with HCoV-NL63 spike peptides, collected before COVID-19 vaccination. Written as DNA, the CDR3 is TGTGCCAGCAGCTTGACGGAGCTGACCTTCACTGAAGCTTTCTTT. This gives the protein CASSLTELTFTEAFF.